The following is a TCR beta chain sequence with its context. Its antigen is currently unknown. The junction differs from germline at one of its ends, possibly a read error. Distinct nucleotide sequences in the sample also encode this CDR3. Sequencing was at deep level. The method was immunoSEQ multiplex PCR; TCRdb's version includes in-frame clones alone and lacks a portion of them. Here the sample spans about 960,000 clones, approximately 80% being singletons. The sample comes from a study of shared clonotypes between healthy human individuals. Study results and limitations: Depth was large, yet rarefaction showed that sorted-subset sequencing was incomplete.

This CDR3 has 13 residues. CDR1 SGDLS and CDR2 YYNGEE come from the germline V gene. Sample: memory CD4+ T cells sorted from blood. Subset specified: CD45RA-negative fraction. The sequence was collected from a man in his late teens or twenties in good health. The V call is TRBV9, the J call TRBJ2-3; D not resolved. The CDR3 loop is CASSVESRDTQYF. The CDR3, as DNA: TGTGCCAGCAGCGTTGAAAGCAGAGATACGCAGTATTTT.